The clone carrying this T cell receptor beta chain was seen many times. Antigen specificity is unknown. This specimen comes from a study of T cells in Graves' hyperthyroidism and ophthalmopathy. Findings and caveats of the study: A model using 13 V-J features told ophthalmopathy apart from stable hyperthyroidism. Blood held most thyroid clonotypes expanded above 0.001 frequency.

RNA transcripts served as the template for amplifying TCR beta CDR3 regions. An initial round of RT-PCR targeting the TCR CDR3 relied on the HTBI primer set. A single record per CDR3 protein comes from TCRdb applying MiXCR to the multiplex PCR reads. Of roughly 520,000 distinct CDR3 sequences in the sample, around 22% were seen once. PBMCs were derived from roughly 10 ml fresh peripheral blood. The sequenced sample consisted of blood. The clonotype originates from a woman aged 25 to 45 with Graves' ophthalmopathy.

The CDR3 reads CASNNTGTENTGELFF. The CDR3 DNA follows: TGTGCCAGCAATAACACCGGGACAGAGAACACCGGGGAGCTGTTTTTT. This chain joins TRBV25-1 and TRBJ2-2, with TRBD1 identical over 7 bases. The CDR3 is made up of 16 amino acids. V shed 7 bases, J shed 1 base, and the junction held 9 bases outside the gene matches. Germline lookup yields CDR1 MGHDK and CDR2 SYGVNS. Using reference TRBV25-1 and TRBJ2-2 for the parts outside the CDR3, the full variable domain is EADIYQTPRYLVIGTGKKITLECSQTMGHDKMYWYQQDPGMELHLIHYSYGVNSTEKGDLSSESTVSRIRTEHFPLTLESARPSHTSQYLCASNNTGTENTGELFFGEGSRLTVL.